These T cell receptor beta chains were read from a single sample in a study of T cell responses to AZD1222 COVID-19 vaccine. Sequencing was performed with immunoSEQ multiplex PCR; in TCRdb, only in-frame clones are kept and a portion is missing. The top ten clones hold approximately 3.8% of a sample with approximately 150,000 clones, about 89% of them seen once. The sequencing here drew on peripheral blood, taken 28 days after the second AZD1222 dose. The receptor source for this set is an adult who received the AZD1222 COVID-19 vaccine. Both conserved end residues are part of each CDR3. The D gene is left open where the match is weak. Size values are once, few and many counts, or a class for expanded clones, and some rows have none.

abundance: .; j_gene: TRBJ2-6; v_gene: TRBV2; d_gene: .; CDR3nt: TGTGCCAGCAGTGGGCGGCAGACGGCCTCTGGGGCCAACGTCCTGACTTTC; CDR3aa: CASSGRQTASGANVLTF
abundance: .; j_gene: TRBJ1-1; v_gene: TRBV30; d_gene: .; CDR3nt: TGTGCCTGGAGTGTACAGGAGTTGGTAGCTTTCTTT; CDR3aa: CAWSVQELVAFF
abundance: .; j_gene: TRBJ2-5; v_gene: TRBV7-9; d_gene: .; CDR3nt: TGTGCCAGCAGCTTACTCCCTTTGCTAGCGTACGAGACCCAGTACTTC; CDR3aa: CASSLLPLLAYETQYF
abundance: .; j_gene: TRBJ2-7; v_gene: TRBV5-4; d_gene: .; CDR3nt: TGTGCCAGCAGCCTAGGACAACTAAGGGACGAGCAGTACTTC; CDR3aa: CASSLGQLRDEQYF
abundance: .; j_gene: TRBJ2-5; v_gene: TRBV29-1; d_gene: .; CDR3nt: TGCAGCGTTGAGTGGGACTCCCCGACCCAGTACTTC; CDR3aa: CSVEWDSPTQYF
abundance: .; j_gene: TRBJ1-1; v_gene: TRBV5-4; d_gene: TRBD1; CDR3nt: TGTGCCAGCAGCAGCCGGGACAGGGGGAGGAACACTGAAGCTTTCTTT; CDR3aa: CASSSRDRGRNTEAFF
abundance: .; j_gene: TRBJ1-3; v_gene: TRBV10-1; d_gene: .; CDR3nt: TGCGCCAGCAGAATAAGTAAAGGGGGAAACACCATATATTTT; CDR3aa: CASRISKGGNTIYF
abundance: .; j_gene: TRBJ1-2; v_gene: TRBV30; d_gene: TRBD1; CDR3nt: TGTGCCTGGGGGCCACCGGGGACAGCTAACTATGGCTACACCTTC; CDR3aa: CAWGPPGTANYGYTF
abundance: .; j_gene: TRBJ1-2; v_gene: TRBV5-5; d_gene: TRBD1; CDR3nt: TGTGCCAGCAGGCAGAGCTTGACAGGGGGCGTCGAGTATGGCTACACCTTC; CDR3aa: CASRQSLTGGVEYGYTF
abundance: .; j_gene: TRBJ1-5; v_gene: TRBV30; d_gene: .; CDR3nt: TGTGCCTGGAGTGTTCTGGGCAATCAGCCCCAGCATTTT; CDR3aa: CAWSVLGNQPQHF
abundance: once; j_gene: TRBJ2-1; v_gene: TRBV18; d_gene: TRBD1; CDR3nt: TGTGCCAGCTCACCGAAAGGGACAGGTCACAATGAGCAGTTCTTC; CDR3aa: CASSPKGTGHNEQFF
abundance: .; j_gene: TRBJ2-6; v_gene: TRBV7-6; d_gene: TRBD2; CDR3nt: TGTGCCAGCAGCCTCGGGGGGGGCTACTCTGGGGCCAACGTCCTGACTTTC; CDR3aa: CASSLGGGYSGANVLTF
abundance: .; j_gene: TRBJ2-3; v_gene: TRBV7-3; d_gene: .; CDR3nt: TGTGCCAGCGGGTCGGGAGCACGGGATACGCAGTATTTT; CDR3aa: CASGSGARDTQYF
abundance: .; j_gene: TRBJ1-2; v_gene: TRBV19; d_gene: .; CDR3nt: TGTGCCAGTACGCCAGCTAACTATGGCTACACCTTC; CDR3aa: CASTPANYGYTF
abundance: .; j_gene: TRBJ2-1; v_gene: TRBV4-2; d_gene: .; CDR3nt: TGTGCCAGCAGCCAGGGAAAGATAGGACTAAAGTACAATGAGCAGTTCTTC; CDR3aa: CASSQGKIGLKYNEQFF
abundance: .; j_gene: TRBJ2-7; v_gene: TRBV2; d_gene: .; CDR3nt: TGTGCCAGCAGTGACTACTACGAGCAGTACTTC; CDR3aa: CASSDYYEQYF
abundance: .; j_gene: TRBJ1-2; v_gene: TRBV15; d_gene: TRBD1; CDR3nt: TGTGCCACCAGCAGAACCCCGGGACAGGTCCTTCGCTACACCTTC; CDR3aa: CATSRTPGQVLRYTF
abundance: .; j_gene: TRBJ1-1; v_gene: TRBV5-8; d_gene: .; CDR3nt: TGTGCCAGCAGCCGATGGGCGGCGTACGCTGAAGCTTTCTTT; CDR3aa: CASSRWAAYAEAFF
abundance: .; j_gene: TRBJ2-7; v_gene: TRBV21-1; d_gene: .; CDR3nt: TGTGCCAGCAGCAAAAGAACCGGGACCTCCTTTGGCGAGCAGTACTTC; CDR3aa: CASSKRTGTSFGEQYF
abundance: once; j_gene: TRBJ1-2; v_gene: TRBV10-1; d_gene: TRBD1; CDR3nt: TGCGCCAGCAGCGACAGGGGAATGGAGAACTATGGCTACACCTTC; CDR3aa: CASSDRGMENYGYTF
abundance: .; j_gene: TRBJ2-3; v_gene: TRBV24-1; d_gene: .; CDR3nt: TGTGCCACCAGTGATTTGGGGGATGGGGGCGCAGATACGCAGTATTTT; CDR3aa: CATSDLGDGGADTQYF
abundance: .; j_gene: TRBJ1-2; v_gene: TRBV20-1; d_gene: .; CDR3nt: TGCAGTGCTTCCGACCCTGGGGGCTACACCTTC; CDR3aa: CSASDPGGYTF
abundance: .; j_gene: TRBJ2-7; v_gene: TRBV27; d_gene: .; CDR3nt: TGTGCCAGCAGCCGGGGGTCCCTAGACTACGAGCAGTACTTC; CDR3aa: CASSRGSLDYEQYF
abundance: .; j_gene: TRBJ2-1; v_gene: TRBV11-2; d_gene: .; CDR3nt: TGTGCCAGCAGCTCACTCGCCGAGCACCTAATCTACAATGAGCAGTTCTTC; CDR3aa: CASSSLAEHLIYNEQFF
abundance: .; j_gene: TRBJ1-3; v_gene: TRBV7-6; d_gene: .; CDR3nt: TGTGCCAGCAGCGCACAGGGATGGACACTGTACTCTGGAAACACCATATATTTT; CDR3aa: CASSAQGWTLYSGNTIYF
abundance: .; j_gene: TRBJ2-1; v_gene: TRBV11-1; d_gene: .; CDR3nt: TGTGCCAGCAGCTTAGAGTTGAGGTTTCATGAGCAGTTCTTC; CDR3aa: CASSLELRFHEQFF
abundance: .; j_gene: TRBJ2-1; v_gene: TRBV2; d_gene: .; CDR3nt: TGTGCCAGCATTGGGAAGGAAGGGGTTTACAATGAGCAGTTCTTC; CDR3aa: CASIGKEGVYNEQFF
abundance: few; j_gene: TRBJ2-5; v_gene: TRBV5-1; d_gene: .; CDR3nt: TGCGCCAGCAGCTTGCAGGGGAGCCAAGAGACCCAGTACTTC; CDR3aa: CASSLQGSQETQYF
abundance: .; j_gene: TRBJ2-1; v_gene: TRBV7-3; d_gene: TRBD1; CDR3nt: TGTGCCAGCAGCGGACAGGGAGAGGTCAATGAGCAGTTCTTC; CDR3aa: CASSGQGEVNEQFF
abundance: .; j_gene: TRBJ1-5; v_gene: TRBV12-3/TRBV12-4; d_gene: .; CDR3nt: TGTGCCAGCACCACCCCCGGAGATCAGCCCCAGCATTTT; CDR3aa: CASTTPGDQPQHF
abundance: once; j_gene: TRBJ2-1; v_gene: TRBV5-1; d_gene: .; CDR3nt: TGCGCCAGCAGCGCAACTTCAAGGGTGGCGAATGAGCAGTTCTTC; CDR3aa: CASSATSRVANEQFF
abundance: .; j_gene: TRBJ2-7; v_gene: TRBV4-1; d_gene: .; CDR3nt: TGCGCCAGCAGCCAAGAAAGAGGGCCCTGGGGCTACGAGCAGTACTTC; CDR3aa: CASSQERGPWGYEQYF